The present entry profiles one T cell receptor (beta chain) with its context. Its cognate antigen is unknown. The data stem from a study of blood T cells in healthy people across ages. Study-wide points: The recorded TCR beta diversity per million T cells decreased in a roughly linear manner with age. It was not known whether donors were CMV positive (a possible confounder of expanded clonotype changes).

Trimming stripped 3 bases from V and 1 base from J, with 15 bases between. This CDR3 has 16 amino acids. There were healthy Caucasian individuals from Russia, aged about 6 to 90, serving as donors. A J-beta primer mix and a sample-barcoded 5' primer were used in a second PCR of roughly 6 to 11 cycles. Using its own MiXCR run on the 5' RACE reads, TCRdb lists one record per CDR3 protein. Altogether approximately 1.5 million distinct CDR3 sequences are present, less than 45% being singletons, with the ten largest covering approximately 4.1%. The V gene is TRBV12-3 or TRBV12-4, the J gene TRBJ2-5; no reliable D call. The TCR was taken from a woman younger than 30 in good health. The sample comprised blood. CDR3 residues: CASSFASPTAQETQYF. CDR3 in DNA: TGTGCCAGCAGTTTTGCGTCACCCACGGCCCAAGAGACCCAGTACTTC.